A single sample is the source of the 20 T cell receptor beta chains below, sequenced in a study of cytomegalovirus exposure and HLA in healthy donors. Primers: 60 Vbeta forward and 13 Jbeta reverse. Sequencing used immunoSEQ multiplex PCR; TCRdb keeps in-frame clones, though not all of them. The sample has roughly 100,000 clones, 60% to 80% seen once. Sequenced sample: PBMCs. These receptor sequences come from a man aged 40-49 years in good health and CMV-seronegative.

The chain couples TRBV6-1 to TRBJ2-5; TRBD1 might be the D (5 bases). With the DNA end fitting TRBJ2-7 better, the J assignment may be wrong. Germline CDR1 reads MNHNS; CDR2 reads SASEGT. CDR3 length: 13 residues. The CDR3: CASKETVFYEQYF. The CDR3 nucleotides read TGTGCCAGCAAAGAGACAGTGTTCTACGAGCAGTACTTC.

The rearrangement links TRBV2 to TRBJ2-2; TRBD2 agrees at 9 bases. Germline-derived CDR1 and CDR2 are SNHLY and FYNNEI. The J segment lost 13 bases and the V segment lost 5 bases, leaving 5 bases of the junction unmatched. This CDR3 region has 12 residues. The CDR3 region has the DNA TGTGCCAGCAGTTTAGCGGGGGAGGTGCTGTTTTTT. It yields the protein CASSLAGEVLFF.

The rearrangement links TRBV9 to TRBJ2-3, with 10 nucleotides matching TRBD2. The junction had 5 bases not matched to a gene; V was cut back by 0 bases and J by 1 base. CDR3 length: 17 residues. Looked up from germline, CDR1 is SGDLS and CDR2 is YYNGEE. The CDR3 sequence is CASSVASGGPRTDTQYF. The CDR3 bases are TGTGCCAGCAGCGTAGCTAGCGGGGGACCCCGCACAGATACGCAGTATTTT.

The chain employs TRBV5-4 and TRBJ1-2; TRBD1 might be the D (6 bases). The CDR3 is 15 amino acids. V lost 1 base, J lost 4 bases, and 14 bases lay in between. Germline lookup yields CDR1 SGHNT and CDR2 YYREEE (reference sequence). This CDR3 is CASSLRGGAGYGYTF. Written as DNA, the CDR3 is TGTGCCAGCAGCTTGAGAGGGGGTGCTGGCTATGGCTACACCTTC.

J is TRBJ2-5 and V is TRBV5-1, with TRBD2 matching over 10 bases. Unmatched junction bases numbered 2, after V lost 3 bases and J lost 3 bases. The germline gives CDR1 SGHRS, CDR2 YFSETQ. The CDR3 has 14 residues. The CDR3, as DNA: TGCGCCAGCAGCTGGCTAGCGGGGGAAGAGACCCAGTACTTC. Its protein is CASSWLAGEETQYF.

The rearrangement uses TRBV12-2 and TRBJ1-6. TRBV12-2 has pseudogene status. CDR3 size: 11 residues. The CDR3 protein is CASRLLSPLHF. CDR3 DNA sequence: TGTGCAAGTCGCTTACTCTCACCCCTCCACTTT.

The chain recombines TRBV18 with TRBJ1-5, with 7 bases identical to TRBD1. CDR3 size: 13 residues. The ends lost 8 bases at V and 3 bases at J; junction bases unmatched: 4. Germline values: CDR1 KGHSH, CDR2 LQKENI. The CDR3 is CASATGANQPQHF. CDR3 nucleotides: TGTGCCAGCGCAACAGGGGCCAATCAGCCCCAGCATTTT.

The J gene is TRBJ2-3, the V gene TRBV5-1; D uncertain. Trimming took off 0 bases at V and 4 bases at J, with 6 bases between the two ends. Germline CDR1 SGHRS, CDR2 YFSETQ. This CDR3 is built from 13 residues. CDR3 DNA sequence: TGCGCCAGCAGCTTGGACTTTTCAGATACGCAGTATTTT. As protein: CASSLDFSDTQYF.

This clone was seen only a few times. The chain is built from TRBV5-6 and TRBJ2-7; D is possibly TRBD1 (6 bases). V lost 4 bases to trimming and J lost 3 bases, with 11 bases between them. The CDR3 length is 13 residues. Germline CDR1 reads SGHDT; CDR2 reads YYEEEE. The CDR3 spells CASSLGHVYEQYF. In nucleotides, the CDR3 is TGTGCCAGCAGCCTGGGACACGTCTACGAGCAGTACTTC.

This clone was observed once. The genes are TRBV2 and TRBJ2-7; D might be TRBD2 (5 bases). Trimming took off 5 bases at V and 0 bases at J, with 14 bases between the two ends. This CDR3 is 15 amino acids long. CDR1 and CDR2 (germline): SNHLY, FYNNEI. The CDR3 region has the DNA TGTGCCAGCAGTCGCCGAGGGCTAAACTCCTACGAGCAGTACTTC. Its protein product is CASSRRGLNSYEQYF. Based on the CDR3 plus reference TRBV2 and TRBJ2-7, the full variable domain is EPEVTQTPSHQVTQMGQEVILRCVPISNHLYFYWYRQILGQKVEFLVSFYNNEISEKSEIFDDQFSVERPDGSNFTLKIRSTKLEDSAMYFCASSRRGLNSYEQYFGPGTRLTVT.

There are a few counts of this clone. The V gene is TRBV29-1, the J gene TRBJ2-7, with 7 bases aligning to TRBD2. This CDR3 contains 15 residues. Trimming took 4 bases from V and 3 from J; bases not matched to a gene: 12. CDR1 is SQVTM, CDR2 ANQGSEA, per germline. CDR3 sequence reads: CSVVVGWGLIYEQYF. CDR3 bases: TGCAGCGTTGTGGTGGGATGGGGACTAATCTACGAGCAGTACTTC.

The chain recombines TRBV25-1 with TRBJ2-7; no clear D gene. The V gene's germline CDR1 is MGHDK and CDR2 SYGVNS. Deletions cut 5 bases from V and 7 bases from J, with 15 bases between. The CDR3 is 13 residues long. Here the CDR3 DNA reads TGTGCCAGCAGTTCGAGTTCAATCGGGGAGCAGTACTTC. It specifies CASSSSSIGEQYF.

The chain carries TRBV11-2 and TRBJ1-4, with a weak D call TRBD1 (5 bases). Deletions cut 5 bases from V and 10 bases from J, with 17 bases between. The length of the CDR3 is 14 residues. Looked up from germline, CDR1 is SGHAT and CDR2 is FQNNGV. CDR3 coding DNA: TGTGCCAGCAGCAAACAGGCGGCGGACGTAAAACTGTTTTTT. Residues: CASSKQAADVKLFF. The full variable domain, its missing parts supplied by reference TRBV11-2 and TRBJ1-4, is EAGVAQSPRYKIIEKRQSVAFWCNPISGHATLYWYQQILGQGPKLLIQFQNNGVVDDSQLPKDRFSAERLKGVDSTLKIQPAKLEDSAVYLCASSKQAADVKLFFGSGTQLSVL.

The genes are TRBV5-1 and TRBJ1-2, with a weak D call TRBD1 (5 bases). Per germline, CDR1 SGHRS and CDR2 YFSETQ. V lost 2 bases and J lost 7, with 18 bases in between. CDR3 length: 15 residues. The CDR3 region has the DNA TGCGCCAGCAGCTTCGGAACAGGATCTGGAATTGGCTACACCTTC. Protein product: CASSFGTGSGIGYTF.

The chain recombines TRBV7-2 with TRBJ2-7, with D possibly TRBD1 on 6 matching bases. Trimming shortened V by 5 bases and J by 0 bases, and 14 bases separated the two germline ends. CDR1 and CDR2 from the germline V gene are SGHTA and FQGNSA. There are 15 residues in the CDR3. In DNA form, the CDR3 reads TGTGCCAGCAGCGGTGGGACATTCGGCTCCTACGAGCAGTACTTC. Residues: CASSGGTFGSYEQYF.

The chain carries TRBV27 and TRBJ2-2; no reliable D call. The CDR3 has 14 residues. Germline CDR1 MNHEY, CDR2 SMNVEV (reference sequence). The V end lost 5 bases, the J end lost 6 bases, and 13 bases lay between the germline ends. The CDR3 nucleotides are TGTGCCAGCAGTCCCCCCCCCGGTCCCGGGGAGCTGTTTTTT. Its translation is CASSPPPGPGELFF.

This chain joins TRBV12-5 and TRBJ1-2, with TRBD1 identical over 10 bases. This CDR3 is built from 14 residues. J lost 6 bases, V lost 2 bases, and 3 bases had no gene match. Germline-derived CDR1 and CDR2 are LGHNT and FRNRAP. For the CDR3, the DNA is TGTGCTAGTGGTTTGCCGGGACAGGGGAATGGCTACACCTTC. Its translation: CASGLPGQGNGYTF. Complete variable domain (other parts from reference TRBV12-5 and TRBJ1-2): DARVTQTPRHKVTEMGQEVTMRCQPILGHNTVFWYRQTMMQGLELLAYFRNRAPLDDSGMPKDRFSAEMPDATLATLKIQPSEPRDSAVYFCASGLPGQGNGYTFGSGTRLTVV.

The rearrangement links TRBV19 to TRBJ2-1; D is possibly TRBD1 (5 bases). The V and J ends lost 4 bases and 0 bases respectively, with 7 bases between them. Germline values: CDR1 LNHDA, CDR2 SQIVND (reference sequence). The CDR3 runs 14 residues. DNA for the CDR3: TGTGCCAGTAGTAGGACAAGCTCCTACAATGAGCAGTTCTTC. This sequence encodes CASSRTSSYNEQFF.

The chain is built from TRBV19 and TRBJ1-1, with TRBD1 identical over 9 bases. Germline V lookup: CDR1 LNHDA, CDR2 SQIVND (reference sequence). The CDR3 sequence is 15 residues long. After removal of 4 bases from V and 1 base from J, the junction contained 4 bases not matched to a gene. The CDR3 DNA sequence: TGTGCCAGTAGTACCGGACAGGGGAGGAACACTGAAGCTTTCTTT. This sequence encodes CASSTGQGRNTEAFF.

With regard to this clone: The junction shows a germline mismatch at one end, possibly a read error. The gene calls are TRBV7-9 and TRBJ2-3; 12 nucleotides agree with TRBD2. This CDR3 has 17 amino acids. Germline loops: CDR1 SEHNR, CDR2 FQNEAQ (reference sequence). Here the CDR3 DNA reads TGTTCCAGCAGCCGTAAACTAGCGGGGGGTGGCACAGATACGCAGTATTTT. Translation gives CSSSRKLAGGGTDTQYF.